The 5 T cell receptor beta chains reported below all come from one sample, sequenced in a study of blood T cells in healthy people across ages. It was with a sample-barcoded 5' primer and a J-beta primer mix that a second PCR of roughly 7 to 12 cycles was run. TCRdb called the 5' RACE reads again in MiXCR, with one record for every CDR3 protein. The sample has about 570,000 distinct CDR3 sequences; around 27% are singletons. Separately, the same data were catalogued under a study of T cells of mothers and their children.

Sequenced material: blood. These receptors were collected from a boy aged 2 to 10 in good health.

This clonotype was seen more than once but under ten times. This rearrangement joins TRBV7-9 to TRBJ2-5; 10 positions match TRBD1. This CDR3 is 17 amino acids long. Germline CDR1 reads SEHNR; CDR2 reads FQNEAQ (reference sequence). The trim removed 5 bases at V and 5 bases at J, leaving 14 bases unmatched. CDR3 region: CASSQGWGQGQMETQYF. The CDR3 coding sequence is TGTGCCAGCAGCCAAGGTTGGGGACAGGGGCAAATGGAGACCCAGTACTTC. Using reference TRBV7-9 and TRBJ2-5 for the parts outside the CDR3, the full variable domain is DTGVSQNPRHKITKRGQNVTFRCDPISEHNRLYWYRQTLGQGPEFLTYFQNEAQLEKSRLLSDRFSAERPKGSFSTLEIQRTEQGDSAMYLCASSQGWGQGQMETQYFGPGTRLLVL.

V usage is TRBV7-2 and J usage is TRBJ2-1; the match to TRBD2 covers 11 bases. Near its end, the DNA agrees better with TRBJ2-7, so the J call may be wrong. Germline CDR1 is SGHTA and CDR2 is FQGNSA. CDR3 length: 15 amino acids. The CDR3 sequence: CASSPLAGGGVEQYF. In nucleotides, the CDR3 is TGTGCCAGCAGCCCCCTAGCGGGAGGTGGGGTCGAGCAGTACTTC.

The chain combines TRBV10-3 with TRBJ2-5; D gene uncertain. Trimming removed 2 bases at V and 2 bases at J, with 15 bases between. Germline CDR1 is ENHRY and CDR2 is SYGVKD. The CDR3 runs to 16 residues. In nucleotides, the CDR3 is TGTGCCATCAGTGAGAGGATACCGCAGTCACAAGAGACCCAGTACTTC. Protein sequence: CAISERIPQSQETQYF.

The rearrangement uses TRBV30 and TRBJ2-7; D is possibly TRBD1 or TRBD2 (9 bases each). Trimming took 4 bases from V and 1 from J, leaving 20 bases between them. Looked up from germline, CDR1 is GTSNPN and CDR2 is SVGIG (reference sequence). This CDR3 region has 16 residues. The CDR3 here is CAWNRGPGLASYEQYF. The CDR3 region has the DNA TGTGCCTGGAACAGGGGGCCGGGACTAGCATCCTACGAGCAGTACTTC.

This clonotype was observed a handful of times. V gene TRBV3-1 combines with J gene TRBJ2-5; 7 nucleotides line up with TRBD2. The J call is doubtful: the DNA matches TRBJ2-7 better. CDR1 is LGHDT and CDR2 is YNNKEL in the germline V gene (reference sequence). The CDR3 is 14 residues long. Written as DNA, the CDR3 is TGTGCCAGCAGCCAACGGGGGGTATTCTACGAGCAGTACTTC. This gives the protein CASSQRGVFYEQYF.